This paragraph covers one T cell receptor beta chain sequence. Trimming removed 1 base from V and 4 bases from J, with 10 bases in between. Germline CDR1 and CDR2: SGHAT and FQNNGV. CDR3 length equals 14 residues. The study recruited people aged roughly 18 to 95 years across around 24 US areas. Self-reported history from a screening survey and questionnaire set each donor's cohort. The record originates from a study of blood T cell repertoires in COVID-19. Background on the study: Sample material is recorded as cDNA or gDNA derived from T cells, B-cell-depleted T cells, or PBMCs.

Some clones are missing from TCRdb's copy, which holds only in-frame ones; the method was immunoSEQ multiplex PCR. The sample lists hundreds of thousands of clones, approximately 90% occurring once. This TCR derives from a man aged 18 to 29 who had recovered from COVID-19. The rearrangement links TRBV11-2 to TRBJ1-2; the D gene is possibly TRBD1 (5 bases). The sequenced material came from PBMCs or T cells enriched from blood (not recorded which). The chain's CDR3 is CASSLVWGPYGYTF. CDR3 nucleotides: TGTGCCAGCAGCTTAGTATGGGGCCCCTATGGCTACACCTTC.